This T cell receptor beta chain was retrieved from a study of blood T cell repertoires in COVID-19. Study-level information: Sites in the United States, Italy and Spain provided acute and convalescent COVID-19 samples.

CDR3 size: 18 residues. V lost 2 bases, J lost 0 bases, and 14 bases stayed unmatched. Per the germline V gene, CDR1 is GTSNPN and CDR2 is SVGIG (reference sequence). In the original processing: How many nucleated cells were present was estimated from reference gene primer amplification. Profiling relied on immunoSEQ multiplex PCR, and the TCRdb table lists in-frame clones only, not all of them. The DNA gave D and trimming, while V, J and clone size come from that table. The table lists 200,000 to 300,000 clones, about 87% of them singletons. The chain combines TRBV30 with TRBJ2-3; TRBD2 agrees at 7 bases. The sequenced material came from peripheral blood. The TCR comes from a man aged 55 to 70 who had recovered from COVID-19. CDR3 nucleotide sequence: TGTGCCTGGAGTATCCTGGGGGGGTACACACCTAGCACAGATACGCAGTATTTT. The encoded protein is CAWSILGGYTPSTDTQYF.